This T cell receptor (beta chain) was recorded in a study of T cell changes during pregnancy in multiple sclerosis. Some clones are missing from TCRdb's copy, which holds only in-frame ones; the method was immunoSEQ multiplex PCR. Found here are 55,000 to 70,000 clones, about nine tenths of them singletons; the top ten hold roughly 2%. J lost 6 bases, V lost 4 bases, and 5 bases had no gene match. Germline CDR1 is SGHDT and CDR2 is YYEEEE. The CDR3 length is 13 residues. The sequencing here drew on peripheral blood, taken in the first trimester of pregnancy. The chain employs TRBV5-6 and TRBJ2-7, with TRBD1 identical over 9 bases. The TCR comes from a female donor in good health, enrolled as a control in a pregnancy study. Here the CDR3 DNA reads TGTGCCAGCAGCCAGGGACAGGGCTCCGAGCAGTACTTC. It translates to CASSQGQGSEQYF. Combining the CDR3 with reference TRBV5-6 and TRBJ2-7 gives the whole variable domain DAGVTQSPTHLIKTRGQQVTLRCSPKSGHDTVSWYQQALGQGPQFIFQYYEEEERQRGNFPDRFSGHQFPNYSSELNVNALLLGDSALYLCASSQGQGSEQYFGPGTRLTVT.